The T cell receptor beta chain described here comes from a study of neurological immune-mediated disorders. The wider study: Relapsing-remitting forms accounted for about 90% of the 34 multiple sclerosis patients and secondary progressive forms for 3.

The cDNA was generated by 5'RACE with 10-nucleotide random UMIs. TCRdb reprocessed the 5' RACE reads with MiXCR, giving one entry per CDR3 protein. The sample lists about 71,000 distinct CDR3 sequences, 3.5% to 5% occurring once. The CDR3 is 13 residues long. Germline V lookup: CDR1 SGHRS, CDR2 YFSETQ. V dropped 4 bases and J dropped 1 base, with 7 bases sitting between them. The chain is built from TRBV5-1 and TRBJ2-3, with a possible D match to TRBD2 (5 bases). The receptor comes from a man aged 25 to 40 with multiple sclerosis. The specimen was PBMCs. CDR3: CASSGLRTDTQYF. CDR3 nucleotide sequence: TGCGCCAGCAGCGGACTTCGCACAGATACGCAGTATTTT.